This TCR beta chain stems from a study of response to subunit inactivated influenza vaccine (dated by TCRdb to between 2017 and 2018). With regard to the full study: Deep quantitative profiling of the T cell receptor repertoire was used in the study to follow responses to a trivalent subunit inactivated influenza vaccine.

From the cysteine through the phenylalanine, the CDR3 covers 13 amino acids. Solely the CDR3 DNA is kept, with 39 bases framed from the first base. Taken from the germline V gene (reference sequence), the CDR1 and CDR2 loops are DFQATT and SNEGSKA. V ends up 4 bases short and J 4 bases short, with an unmatched junction base count of 4. Library preparation used RT-PCR. The run used an Illumina HiSeq 2500. The public reads were run again by TCRdb, first through fastp at Q25 and then through MiXCR, and only productive beta chains were kept. Each CDR3 protein appears once, grouped with its most common genes and DNA. This sample comprises a few hundred thousand distinct CDR3 sequences, 14% of them detected only once. Jointly, the top ten make up 11% of the sample. A note on this clonotype: The antigen it recognizes is unknown. No base quality values were provided; no much bigger clone lies one nucleotide off.

What the study reported, not specific to this receptor: The authors suggested that each seasonal influenza vaccination may recruit only a limited number of new T cells.

The chain employs TRBV20-1 and TRBJ2-1, with 7 middle bases fitting TRBD1. The material was PBMCs from blood, obtained 11 to 12 days after vaccination. This sequence originates from a man aged 50 to 59 who received an inactivated influenza vaccine. Donor details come from another sample of the same person, matched by shared clones. The encoded CDR3 is CSAKQGSYNEQFF. The DNA sequence reads TGCAGTGCTAAACAGGGGAGTTACAATGAGCAGTTCTTC.